The T cell receptor beta chain under discussion was sequenced for a study of blood T cell repertoires in COVID-19. Clones were sequenced by immunoSEQ multiplex PCR, and TCRdb holds only the in-frame ones, with some missing. The data show roughly 250,000 clones, around 83% seen once. V trimming: 7 bases; J trimming: 7 bases; junction bases outside the gene matches: 6. The CDR3 is made up of 13 amino acids. Germline assignment: CDR1 KGHDR and CDR2 SFDVKD. This rearrangement joins TRBV24-1 to TRBJ2-1; 7 bases fit TRBD1. The specimen was peripheral blood. The receptor was derived from a woman aged 40 to 55 who had recovered from COVID-19. In DNA, the CDR3 is TGTGCCACCAGGCGACAGGGTAGTAATGAGCAGTTCTTC. Translating gives CATRRQGSNEQFF.